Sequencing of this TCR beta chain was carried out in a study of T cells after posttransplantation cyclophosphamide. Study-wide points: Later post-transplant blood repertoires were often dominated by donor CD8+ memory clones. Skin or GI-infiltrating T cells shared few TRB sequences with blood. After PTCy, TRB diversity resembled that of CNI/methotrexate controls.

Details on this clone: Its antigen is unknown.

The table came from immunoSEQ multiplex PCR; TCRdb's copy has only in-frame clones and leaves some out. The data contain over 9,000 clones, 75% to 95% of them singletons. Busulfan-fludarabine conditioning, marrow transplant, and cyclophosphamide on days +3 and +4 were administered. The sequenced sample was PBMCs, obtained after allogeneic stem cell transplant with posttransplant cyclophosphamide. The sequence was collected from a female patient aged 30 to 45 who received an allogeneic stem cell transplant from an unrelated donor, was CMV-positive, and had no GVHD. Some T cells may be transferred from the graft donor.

CDR3 protein: CASSLQGKRGYTF. For the CDR3, the DNA is TGCGCCAGCAGCTTACAGGGTAAACGTGGCTACACCTTC. The chain links TRBV5-1 to TRBJ1-2; perhaps TRBD1 as D (6 bases). The CDR3 spans 13 residues. The germline gives CDR1 SGHRS, CDR2 YFSETQ. V was trimmed by 2 bases and J by 7 bases, leaving 12 bases between them.